This T cell receptor (beta chain) is from a study of control samples from healthy donors and cancer patients. The junction had 11 bases not matched to a gene; V was cut back by 1 base and J by 6 bases. Looked up from germline, CDR1 is MNHNS and CDR2 is SASEGT. The CDR3 runs 17 residues. Data came from immunoSEQ multiplex PCR; TCRdb stores just in-frame clones and leaves some out. The repertoire holds 95,000 to 150,000 clones, with about 89% as singletons. This sequence originates from a man between 45 and 60 years old in good health. The chain links TRBV6-1 to TRBJ1-4; TRBD1 matches 7 bases. The sample was blood. CDR3 DNA sequence: TGTGCCAGCAGTGAAGGCACAGGGGTAACCGGGGATGAAAAACTGTTTTTT. Translating gives CASSEGTGVTGDEKLFF.